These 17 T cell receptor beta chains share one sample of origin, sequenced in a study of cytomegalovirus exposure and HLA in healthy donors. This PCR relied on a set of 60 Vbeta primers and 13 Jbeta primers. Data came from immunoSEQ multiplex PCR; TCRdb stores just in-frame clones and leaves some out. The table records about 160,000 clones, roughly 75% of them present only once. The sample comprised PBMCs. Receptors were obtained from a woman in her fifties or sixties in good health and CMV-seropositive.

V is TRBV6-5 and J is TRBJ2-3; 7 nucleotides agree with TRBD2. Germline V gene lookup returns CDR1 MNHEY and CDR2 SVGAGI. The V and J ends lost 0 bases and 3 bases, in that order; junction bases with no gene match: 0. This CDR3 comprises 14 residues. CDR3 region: CASSYSGRTDTQYF. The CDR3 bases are TGTGCCAGCAGTTACTCCGGGAGGACAGATACGCAGTATTTT.

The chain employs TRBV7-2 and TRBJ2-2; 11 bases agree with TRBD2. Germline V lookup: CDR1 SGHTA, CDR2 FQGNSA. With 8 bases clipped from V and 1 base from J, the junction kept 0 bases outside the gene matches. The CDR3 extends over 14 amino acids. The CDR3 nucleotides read TGTGCCAGCGGACTAGCGGGGAACACCGGGGAGCTGTTTTTT. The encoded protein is CASGLAGNTGELFF.

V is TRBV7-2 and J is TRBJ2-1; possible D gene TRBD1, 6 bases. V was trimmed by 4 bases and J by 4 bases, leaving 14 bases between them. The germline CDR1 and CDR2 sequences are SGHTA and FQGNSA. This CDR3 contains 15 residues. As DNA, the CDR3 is TGTGCCAGCAGCTACGCAGGGGTGGGGTACAATGAGCAGTTCTTC. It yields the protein CASSYAGVGYNEQFF.

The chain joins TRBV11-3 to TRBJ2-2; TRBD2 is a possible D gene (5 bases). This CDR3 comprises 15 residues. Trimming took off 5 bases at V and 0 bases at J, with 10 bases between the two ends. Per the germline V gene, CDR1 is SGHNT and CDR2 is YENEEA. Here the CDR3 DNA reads TGTGCCAGCAGCCGCGGCGGGCCGAACACCGGGGAGCTGTTTTTT. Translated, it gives CASSRGGPNTGELFF.

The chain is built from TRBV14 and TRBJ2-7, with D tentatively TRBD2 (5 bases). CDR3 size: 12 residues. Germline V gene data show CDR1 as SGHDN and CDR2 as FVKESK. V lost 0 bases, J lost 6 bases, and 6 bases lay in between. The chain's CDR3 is CASSQERGEQYF. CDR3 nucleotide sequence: TGTGCCAGCAGCCAAGAACGGGGCGAGCAGTACTTC.

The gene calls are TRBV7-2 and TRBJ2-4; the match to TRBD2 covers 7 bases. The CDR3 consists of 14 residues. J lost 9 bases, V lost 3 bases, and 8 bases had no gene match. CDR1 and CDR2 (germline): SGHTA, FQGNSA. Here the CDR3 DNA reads TGTGCCAGCAGCTTTGGAGCGGGGATCGGCATTCAGTACTTC. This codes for CASSFGAGIGIQYF.

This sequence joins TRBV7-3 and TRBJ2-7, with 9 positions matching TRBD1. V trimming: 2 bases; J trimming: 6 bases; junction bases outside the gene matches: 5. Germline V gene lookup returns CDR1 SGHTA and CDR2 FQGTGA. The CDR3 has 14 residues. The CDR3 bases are TGTGCCAGCAGCTTATGGGGACAGGGAAGCGAGCAGTACTTC. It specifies CASSLWGQGSEQYF. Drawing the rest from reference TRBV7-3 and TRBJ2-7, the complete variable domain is GAGVSQTPSNKVTEKGKYVELRCDPISGHTALYWYRQSLGQGPEFLIYFQGTGAADDSGLPNDRFFAVRPEGSVSTLKIQRTERGDSAVYLCASSLWGQGSEQYFGPGTRLTVT.

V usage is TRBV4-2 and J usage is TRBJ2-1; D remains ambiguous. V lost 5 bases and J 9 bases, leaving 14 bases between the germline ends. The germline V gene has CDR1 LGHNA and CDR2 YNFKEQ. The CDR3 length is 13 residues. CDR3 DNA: TGTGCCAGCAGCTTGGTGGGCGTCGGTGAGCAGTTCTTC. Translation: CASSLVGVGEQFF.

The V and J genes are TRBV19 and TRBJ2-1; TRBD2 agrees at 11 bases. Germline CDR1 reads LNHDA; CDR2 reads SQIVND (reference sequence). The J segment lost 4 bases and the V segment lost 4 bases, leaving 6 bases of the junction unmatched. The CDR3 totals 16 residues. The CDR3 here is CASSTISGGAYNEQFF. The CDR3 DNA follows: TGTGCCAGTAGTACGATTAGCGGGGGGGCTTACAATGAGCAGTTCTTC.

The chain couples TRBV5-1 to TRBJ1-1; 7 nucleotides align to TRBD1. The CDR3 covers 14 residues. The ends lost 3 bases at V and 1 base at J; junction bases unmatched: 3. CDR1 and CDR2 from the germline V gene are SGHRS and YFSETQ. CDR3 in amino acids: CASSSRTGNTEAFF. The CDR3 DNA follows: TGCGCCAGCAGCTCGAGGACAGGGAACACTGAAGCTTTCTTT.

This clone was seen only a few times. CDR3: CATSRPPTGTRSTEAFF. DNA for the CDR3: TGTGCCACCAGCAGACCCCCTACAGGGACAAGGAGCACTGAAGCTTTCTTT. The chain is built from TRBV15 and TRBJ1-1, with D perhaps matching TRBD1 (6 bases). CDR3 length: 17 residues. From germline, CDR1 is LNHNV and CDR2 YYDKDF (reference sequence). The germline V and J ends were trimmed by 2 bases and 4 bases, with 20 bases remaining between them.

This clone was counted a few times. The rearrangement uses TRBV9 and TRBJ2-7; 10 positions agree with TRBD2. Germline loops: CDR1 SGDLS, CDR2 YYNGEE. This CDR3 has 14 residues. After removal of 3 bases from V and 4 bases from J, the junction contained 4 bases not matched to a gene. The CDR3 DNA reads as TGTGCCAGCAGCGGGGGGGGACTAGCGTACGAGCAGTACTTC. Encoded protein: CASSGGGLAYEQYF.

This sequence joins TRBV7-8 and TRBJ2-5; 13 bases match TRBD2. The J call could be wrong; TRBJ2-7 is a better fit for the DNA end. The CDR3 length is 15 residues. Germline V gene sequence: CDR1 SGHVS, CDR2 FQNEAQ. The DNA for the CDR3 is TGTGCCAGCAGCCAGACTAGCGGGAGGCCCTACGAGCAGTACTTC. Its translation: CASSQTSGRPYEQYF.

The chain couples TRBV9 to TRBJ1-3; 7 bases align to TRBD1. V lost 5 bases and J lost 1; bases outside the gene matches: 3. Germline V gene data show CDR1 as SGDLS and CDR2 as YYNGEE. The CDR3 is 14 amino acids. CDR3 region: CASRGTASGNTIYF. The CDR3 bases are TGTGCCAGCAGAGGGACAGCTTCTGGAAACACCATATATTTT.

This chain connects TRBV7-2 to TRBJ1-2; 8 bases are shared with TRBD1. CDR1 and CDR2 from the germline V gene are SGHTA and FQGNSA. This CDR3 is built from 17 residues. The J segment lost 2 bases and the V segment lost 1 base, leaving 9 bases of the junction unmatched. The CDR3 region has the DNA TGTGCCAGCAGCTTAGTGGCCCAGGGGGCTGCCAACTATGGCTACACCTTC. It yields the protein CASSLVAQGAANYGYTF.

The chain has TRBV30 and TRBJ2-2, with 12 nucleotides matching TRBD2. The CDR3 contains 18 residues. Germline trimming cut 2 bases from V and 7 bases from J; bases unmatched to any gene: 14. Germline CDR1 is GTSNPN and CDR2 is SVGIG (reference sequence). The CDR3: CAWSTRTSGGQVVGELFF. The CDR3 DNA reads TGTGCCTGGAGTACCCGAACTAGCGGGGGGCAAGTAGTCGGGGAGCTGTTTTTT.

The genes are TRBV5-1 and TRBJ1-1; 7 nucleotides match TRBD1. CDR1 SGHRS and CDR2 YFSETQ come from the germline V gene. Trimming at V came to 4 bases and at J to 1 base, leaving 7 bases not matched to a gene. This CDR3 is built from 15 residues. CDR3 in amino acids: CASSDFDRANTEAFF. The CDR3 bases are TGCGCCAGCAGCGACTTTGACAGGGCGAACACTGAAGCTTTCTTT.